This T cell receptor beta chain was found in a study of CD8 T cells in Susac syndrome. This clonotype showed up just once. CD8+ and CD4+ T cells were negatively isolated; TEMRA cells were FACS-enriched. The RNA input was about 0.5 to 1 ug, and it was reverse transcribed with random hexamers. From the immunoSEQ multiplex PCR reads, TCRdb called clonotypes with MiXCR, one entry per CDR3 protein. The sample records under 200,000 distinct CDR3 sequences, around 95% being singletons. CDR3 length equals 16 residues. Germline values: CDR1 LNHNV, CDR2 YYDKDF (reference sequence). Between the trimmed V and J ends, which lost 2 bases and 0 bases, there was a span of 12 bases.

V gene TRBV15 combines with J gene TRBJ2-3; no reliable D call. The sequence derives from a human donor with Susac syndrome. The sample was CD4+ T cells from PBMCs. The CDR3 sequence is CATSRSLSTSTDTQYF. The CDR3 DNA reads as TGTGCCACCAGCAGATCCCTTTCGACAAGCACAGATACGCAGTATTTT.